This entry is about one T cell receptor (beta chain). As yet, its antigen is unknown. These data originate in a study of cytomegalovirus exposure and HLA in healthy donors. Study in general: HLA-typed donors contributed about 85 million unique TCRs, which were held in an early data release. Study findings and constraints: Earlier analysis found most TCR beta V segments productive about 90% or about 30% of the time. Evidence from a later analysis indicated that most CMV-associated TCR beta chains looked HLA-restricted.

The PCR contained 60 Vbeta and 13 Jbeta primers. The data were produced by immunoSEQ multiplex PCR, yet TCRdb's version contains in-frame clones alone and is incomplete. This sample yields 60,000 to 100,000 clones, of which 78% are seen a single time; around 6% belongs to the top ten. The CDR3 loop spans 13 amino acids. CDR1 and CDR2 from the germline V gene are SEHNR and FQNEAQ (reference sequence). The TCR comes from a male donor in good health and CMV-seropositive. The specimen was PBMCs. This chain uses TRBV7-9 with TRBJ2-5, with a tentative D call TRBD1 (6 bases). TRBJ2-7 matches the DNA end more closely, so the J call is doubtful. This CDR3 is CASSLAQGYEQYF. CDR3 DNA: TGTGCCAGCAGCTTAGCACAGGGTTACGAGCAGTACTTC.